These T cell receptor beta chains were read from a single sample in a study of post-analysis software for immune sequencing data. TCRdb re-called the PCR reads with MiXCR, one entry per CDR3 protein. The table includes approximately 730,000 distinct CDR3 sequences, just over 45% detected once. The sample was blood. The receptors come from a girl under 18 with multiple sclerosis. Both conserved end residues are part of each CDR3. The D gene is left open where the match is weak. Only some rows state a clone size, as once, few, many or a class for expanded clones.

J | D | V | size | CDR3 | DNA
TRBJ2-3 | . | TRBV7-9 | . | CASSLGLAPNVKYF | TGTGCCAGCAGCTTAGGGCTAGCGCCCAATGTTAAGTATTTT
TRBJ1-2 | . | TRBV12-3/TRBV12-4 | . | CASSRAGQANYGYTF | TGTGCCAGCAGTAGGGCAGGCCAAGCTAACTATGGCTACACCTTC
TRBJ1-1 | TRBD1 | TRBV7-2 | . | CASSRRDRDPFF | TGTGCCAGCAGCCGACGGGACAGGGACCCTTTCTTT
TRBJ1-2 | . | TRBV5-6 | . | CASSRDYGYTF | TGTGCCAGCAGCCGAGACTATGGCTACACCTTC
TRBJ2-3 | TRBD2 | TRBV7-2 | few | CASGTSGFRTDTQYF | TGTGCCAGCGGGACTAGCGGGTTTCGCACAGATACGCAGTATTTT
TRBJ1-2 | . | TRBV14 | . | CASSQGMGGYGYTF | TGTGCCAGCAGCCAAGGGATGGGGGGATATGGCTACACCTTC
TRBJ1-2 | . | TRBV24-1 | few | CATSGRNGVGYTF | TGTGCCACCAGTGGCAGGAATGGGGTTGGCTACACCTTC
TRBJ2-1 | TRBD2 | TRBV7-8 | . | CASSLGIGGLAGVGEQFF | TGTGCCAGCAGCTTAGGAATCGGGGGCCTAGCGGGAGTAGGTGAGCAGTTCTTC
TRBJ2-1 | . | TRBV7-2 | . | CASSLSFRSSRDEQFF | TGTGCCAGCAGCTTATCTTTCCGGTCTAGTCGCGATGAGCAGTTCTTC
TRBJ2-1 | TRBD2 | TRBV20-1 | few | CSARETSGSNEQFF | TGCAGTGCTAGAGAAACTAGCGGGAGTAATGAGCAGTTCTTC
TRBJ2-1 | . | TRBV6-5 | few | CASSSADPAYNEQFF | TGTGCCAGCAGCTCCGCGGACCCTGCCTACAATGAGCAGTTCTTC
TRBJ2-7 | TRBD2 | TRBV3-1 | few | CASSPPGVAGTYEQYF | TGTGCCAGCAGCCCCCCCGGGGTAGCGGGGACGTACGAGCAGTACTTC
TRBJ2-3 | . | TRBV20-1 | . | CSAPSDYTDTQYF | TGCAGTGCCCCTTCCGACTACACAGATACGCAGTATTTT